This TCR beta chain was documented in a study of Graves' ophthalmopathy and Graves' hyperthyroidism. Enrollment excluded any patients with other autoimmune diseases, uncontrolled infections, pregnancy or lactation. Notes on the study in general: Blood contained most expanded thyroid clonotypes exceeding 0.001 frequency.

Ten or more counts support this clonotype. Its antigen is unidentified. The authors amplified TCR beta CDR3 regions from RNA transcripts. The first round was an RT-PCR with HTBI primers, and the second round was a multiplex PCR. TCRdb analysed the multiplex PCR reads with MiXCR anew, one entry per CDR3 protein. The top ten hold roughly 8.9% of the sample, which has some 150,000 distinct CDR3 sequences, around two fifths seen once. CDR3 length: 14 residues. CDR1 and CDR2 from the germline V gene are SNHLY and FYNNEI. V lost 6 bases to trimming and J lost 3 bases; unmatched junction nucleotides: 5. V usage is TRBV2 and J usage is TRBJ1-2; 9 nucleotides align to TRBD1. The specimen was peripheral blood. The receptor comes from a man between 25 and 39 years old with Graves' ophthalmopathy. The CDR3 protein is CASRLDRGDYGYTF. The DNA of the CDR3 is TGTGCCAGCAGGTTGGACAGGGGAGACTATGGCTACACCTTC.